A single sample gave rise to the 11 T cell receptor beta chains below, sequenced in a study of blood T cell repertoires in COVID-19. This table comes from immunoSEQ multiplex PCR, and its TCRdb copy is limited to in-frame clones, with some not included. The data contain about 200,000 clones, approximately 86% of them singletons. The sample taken for sequencing was peripheral blood. The receptor set was obtained from a man aged 40-55 years with acute or convalescent COVID-19.

This clone appeared a single time. This chain joins TRBV27 and TRBJ1-1, with 8 bases that match TRBD1. The V and J ends lost 3 bases and 3 bases, in that order; junction bases with no gene match: 6. The CDR3 runs 15 residues. Germline V CDR1 and CDR2: MNHEY, SMNVEV (reference sequence). The CDR3 DNA follows: TGTGCCAGCAGTTTTTACAGGGGGGTCGACACTGAAGCTTTCTTT. This codes for CASSFYRGVDTEAFF.

The CDR3 loop is CASSPGERRSRGYTF. CDR3 DNA: TGTGCCAGCAGCCCAGGGGAGAGGAGGTCTAGGGGCTACACCTTC. The chain links TRBV3-1 (or the pseudogene TRBV3-2) to TRBJ1-2; a possible D gene is TRBD1 (6 bases). The CDR3 totals 15 residues. V gave up 4 bases and J gave up 8 bases, with 20 bases separating them. Germline-derived CDR1 and CDR2 are LGHDT and YNNKEL (reference sequence).

The V call is TRBV4-2, the J call TRBJ2-2, with 10 bases that match TRBD2. This CDR3 has 16 amino acids. Trimming at V came to 3 bases and at J to 5 bases, leaving 6 bases not matched to a gene. Germline-derived CDR1 and CDR2 are LGHNA and YNFKEQ. The CDR3 reads CASSHAGLAETGELFF. In DNA form, the CDR3 reads TGTGCCAGCAGCCACGCCGGACTAGCGGAGACCGGGGAGCTGTTTTTT.

This clone was seen only a few times. This rearrangement joins TRBV19 to TRBJ1-2; TRBD1 agrees at 10 bases. V was pared by 7 bases and J by 5 bases, with 19 bases of the junction left unmatched. The CDR3 runs to 18 residues. CDR1 LNHDA and CDR2 SQIVND come from the germline V gene (reference sequence). The CDR3 sequence is CASNIGSGTGEMVYGYTF. CDR3 coding DNA: TGTGCCAGTAACATCGGATCCGGGACAGGGGAGATGGTGTATGGCTACACCTTC. Combining the CDR3 with reference TRBV19 and TRBJ1-2 gives the whole variable domain DGGITQSPKYLFRKEGQNVTLSCEQNLNHDAMYWYRQDPGQGLRLIYYSQIVNDFQKGDIAEGYSVSREKKESFPLTVTSAQKNPTAFYLCASNIGSGTGEMVYGYTFGSGTRLTVV.

This chain links TRBV5-1 with TRBJ2-4, with 7 bases aligning to TRBD2. This CDR3 region has 14 residues. The germline CDR1 and CDR2 sequences are SGHRS and YFSETQ. The V and J ends lost 6 bases and 2 bases, in that order; junction bases with no gene match: 5. The CDR3 spells CASTVGGTKNIQYF. CDR3 DNA sequence: TGCGCCAGCACCGTCGGGGGGACCAAAAACATTCAGTACTTC.

This chain links TRBV19 with TRBJ1-1; D possibly corresponds to TRBD1 (6 bases). Per germline, CDR1 LNHDA and CDR2 SQIVND (reference sequence). V was pared by 5 bases and J by 0 bases, with 13 bases between. The CDR3 is made up of 15 amino acids. CDR3 DNA sequence: TGTGCCAGTAGTCTCGGGACATCCATGAACACTGAAGCTTTCTTT. This translates into CASSLGTSMNTEAFF. The full variable domain, completed using reference TRBV19 and TRBJ1-1, is DGGITQSPKYLFRKEGQNVTLSCEQNLNHDAMYWYRQDPGQGLRLIYYSQIVNDFQKGDIAEGYSVSREKKESFPLTVTSAQKNPTAFYLCASSLGTSMNTEAFFGQGTRLTVV.

The V and J genes are TRBV30 and TRBJ1-5; D is unresolved. This CDR3 region has 14 residues. Germline V gene sequence: CDR1 GTSNPN, CDR2 SVGIG (reference sequence). The V gene lost 0 bases and the J gene lost 4 bases, with 10 bases spanning the gap. The CDR3 region is CAWSVLGGNQPQHF. CDR3 DNA sequence: TGTGCCTGGAGTGTACTGGGCGGGAATCAGCCCCAGCATTTT.

V gene TRBV10-3 combines with J gene TRBJ1-1, with 7 bases fitting TRBD1. This CDR3 has 14 residues. V dropped 3 bases and J dropped 1; count of bases not matched to a gene: 2. Germline CDR1 reads ENHRY; CDR2 reads SYGVKD. CDR3 protein: CAISDRTGNTEAFF. The CDR3 DNA reads as TGTGCCATCAGTGACAGGACAGGGAACACTGAAGCTTTCTTT.

The V gene is TRBV11-2, the J gene TRBJ2-1; 9 nucleotides match TRBD2. The CDR3 consists of 16 residues. Germline loops: CDR1 SGHAT, CDR2 FQNNGV. V dropped 1 base and J dropped 5; count of bases not matched to a gene: 6. CDR3 DNA: TGTGCCAGCAGCTTAGCCGCGGGGGGGCCCCACAATGAGCAGTTCTTC. It specifies CASSLAAGGPHNEQFF.

The V call is TRBV11-2, the J call TRBJ2-7, with D tentatively TRBD1 (5 bases). The CDR3 is 13 residues long. Germline V CDR1 and CDR2: SGHAT, FQNNGV. V gave up 5 bases and J gave up 2 bases, with 10 bases separating them. CDR3 region: CASSLDSPYEQYF. The DNA for the CDR3 is TGTGCCAGCAGCCTCGACAGCCCCTACGAGCAGTACTTC.

This chain uses TRBV19 with TRBJ1-1; no definite D call. V gave up 6 bases and J gave up 0 bases, with 5 bases separating them. The CDR3 length is 12 residues. Germline CDR1 reads LNHDA; CDR2 reads SQIVND (reference sequence). Here the CDR3 reads CASRLMNTEAFF. The CDR3 nucleotides read TGTGCCAGTAGGCTAATGAACACTGAAGCTTTCTTT.